This record looks at one T cell receptor beta chain sequence and its context. This sample stems from a study of blood T cell repertoires in COVID-19. Study-wide context: The United States, Italy and Spain supplied acute and convalescent COVID-19 samples. T cells, B-cell-depleted T cells, or PBMCs supplied cDNA or gDNA.

The cohort comprised adults aged 18 to 89 years residing in about two dozen US areas. Cohorts were based on clinical histories the participants reported. The CDR3 length is 16 residues. Looked up from germline, CDR1 is MNHEY and CDR2 is SMNVEV (reference sequence). The ends lost 2 bases at V and 5 bases at J; junction bases unmatched: 12. The repertoire was sequenced with immunoSEQ multiplex PCR; TCRdb's copy has only in-frame clones and lacks some. Of about 280,000 clones in the sample, approximately 90% were seen once. The clonotype comes from a woman aged 55-75 years in a cohort exposed to, infected with or recovered from COVID-19 (not recorded which). The chain carries TRBV27 and TRBJ2-7; TRBD1 agrees at 7 bases. The sequenced sample consisted of PBMCs or T cells enriched from blood (not recorded which). The CDR3 loop reads CASSLALNRGNHEQYF. In DNA, the CDR3 is TGTGCCAGCAGTTTAGCCTTAAACAGGGGAAACCACGAGCAGTACTTC.